These 25 T cell receptor beta chains came from one sample sequenced in a study of beta chain features in type 1 diabetes. These TCRs' antigens remain unknown. All of the isolated RNA was reverse transcribed, so expressed TCRB transcripts were sequenced. TCRdb's table, derived via immunoSEQ multiplex PCR, lists solely in-frame clones and lacks some. This table has about 280,000 clones, 15% appearing once. Regarding the study as a whole: Moderate but significant shortening of TCRB CDR3s was recorded in all four CD4+ subsets from Type 1 diabetes patients.

Input material: naive CD4+ T cells from blood. Receptors originate from a man between 18 and 35 years old with type 1 diabetes.

The gene calls are TRBV30 and TRBJ1-1; the match to TRBD1 covers 8 bases. Germline V gene sequence: CDR1 GTSNPN, CDR2 SVGIG (reference sequence). Germline trimming cut 5 bases from V and 2 bases from J; bases unmatched to any gene: 1. The CDR3 has 12 amino acids. The CDR3 nucleotides are TGTGCCTGGGACAGGGGTAACACTGAAGCTTTCTTT. This gives the protein CAWDRGNTEAFF.

This sequence joins TRBV30 and TRBJ2-2; 7 nucleotides match TRBD1. The CDR3 sequence is 13 residues long. Trimming took 2 bases from V and 7 from J; bases not matched to a gene: 4. Germline V gene data show CDR1 as GTSNPN and CDR2 as SVGIG (reference sequence). The CDR3 region is CAWSLQGFGELFF. CDR3 in DNA: TGTGCCTGGAGTCTACAGGGGTTCGGGGAGCTGTTTTTT.

This clone was found a few times. The chain has TRBV29-1 and TRBJ2-7; D gene ambiguous. Germline-derived CDR1 and CDR2 are SQVTM and ANQGSEA. The ends were cut back, 4 bases at V and 4 bases at J, with 11 bases in the middle. The CDR3 sequence is 12 residues long. The CDR3 is CSVANGVYEQYF. CDR3 in DNA: TGCAGCGTTGCTAATGGAGTATACGAGCAGTACTTC.

The chain recombines TRBV9 with TRBJ2-7; 8 nucleotides align to TRBD2. This CDR3 contains 14 residues. Germline CDR1 reads SGDLS; CDR2 reads YYNGEE. Trimming removed 4 bases from V and 1 base from J; junction bases left unmatched: 4. The CDR3: CASSPGTSSYEQYF. In DNA form, the CDR3 reads TGTGCCAGCAGCCCAGGGACTAGTTCCTACGAGCAGTACTTC.

The sample holds a few counts of this clone. The V gene is TRBV9, the J gene TRBJ2-5, with 12 bases fitting TRBD1. Germline V gene lookup returns CDR1 SGDLS and CDR2 YYNGEE. This CDR3 has 17 amino acids. J lost 2 bases, V lost 1 base, and 6 bases had no gene match. CDR3 in amino acids: CASSVRDRGRGQETQYF. CDR3 nucleotide sequence: TGTGCCAGCAGCGTACGGGACAGGGGGCGTGGGCAAGAGACCCAGTACTTC.

This chain links TRBV30 with TRBJ2-1; 7 bases map to TRBD2. The CDR3 totals 16 residues. Germline CDR1 is GTSNPN and CDR2 is SVGIG (reference sequence). The V gene end was trimmed by 3 bases and the J gene end by 6 bases; junction bases not matched to a gene: 14. The CDR3 here is CAWRGRLRSGANEQFF. Here the CDR3 DNA reads TGTGCCTGGAGAGGAAGATTAAGGAGCGGGGCCAATGAGCAGTTCTTC.

The rearrangement uses TRBV10-2 and TRBJ2-1; D not certain. CDR1 is WSHSY and CDR2 is SAAADI in the germline V gene. The CDR3 runs 15 residues. Trimming left V 4 bases short and J 8 bases short, with 18 bases between. CDR3 in amino acids: CASSARVRVSDEQFF. CDR3 DNA sequence: TGCGCCAGCAGTGCTCGGGTACGGGTGAGCGATGAGCAGTTCTTC.

V gene TRBV27 combines with J gene TRBJ2-1, with 8 bases that match TRBD1. The CDR3 is 16 amino acids. V shed 5 bases, J shed 3 bases, and the junction held 9 bases outside the gene matches. CDR1 and CDR2 (germline): MNHEY, SMNVEV (reference sequence). The CDR3: CASSRRDRMGYNEQFF. The DNA for the CDR3 is TGTGCCAGCAGTCGCCGGGACAGGATGGGCTACAATGAGCAGTTCTTC.

This clone has only a few counts. This chain's CDR3 is CAWSNGGSYNEQFF. CDR3 DNA: TGTGCCTGGAGTAACGGGGGCTCCTACAATGAGCAGTTCTTC. The rearrangement links TRBV30 to TRBJ2-1; maybe TRBD2 (6 bases). Trimming stripped 2 bases from V and 0 bases from J, with 8 bases between. Germline lookup yields CDR1 GTSNPN and CDR2 SVGIG (reference sequence). The CDR3 extends over 14 amino acids.

The V call is TRBV30, the J call TRBJ2-2, with no clear D. Germline CDR1 and CDR2: GTSNPN and SVGIG (reference sequence). This CDR3 is built from 11 residues. The ends were cut back, 3 bases at V and 4 bases at J, with 3 bases in the middle. The CDR3 DNA sequence: TGTGCCTGGAGCCTCACCGGGGAGCTGTTTTTT. This gives the protein CAWSLTGELFF.

The chain couples TRBV6-5 to TRBJ1-1; D remains unclear. V was pared by 4 bases and J by 2 bases, with 11 bases between. Germline V gene sequence: CDR1 MNHEY, CDR2 SVGAGI. There are 14 residues in the CDR3. This CDR3 reads CASSSGIVNTEAFF. The CDR3 bases are TGTGCCAGCAGTTCCGGGATAGTAAACACTGAAGCTTTCTTT.

The rearrangement links TRBV9 to TRBJ2-5; TRBD2 agrees at 13 bases. CDR1 is SGDLS and CDR2 is YYNGEE in the germline V gene. The CDR3 consists of 15 residues. Trimming at V came to 3 bases and at J to 4 bases, leaving 3 bases not matched to a gene. The CDR3: CASSGTSGSRETQYF. The DNA of the CDR3 is TGTGCCAGCAGCGGGACTAGCGGGAGTCGAGAGACCCAGTACTTC.

This clone was observed a few times. The chain has TRBV18 and TRBJ2-7; D might be TRBD1 (6 bases). Germline CDR1 is KGHSH and CDR2 is LQKENI. The CDR3 consists of 15 residues. V shed 2 bases and J shed 6 bases, with 17 bases lying between them. The CDR3 region is CASSPGIEGVREQYF. The CDR3 nucleotides read TGTGCCAGCTCACCAGGCATCGAGGGGGTCCGCGAGCAGTACTTC.

This clone was seen a few times. This chain uses TRBV25-1 with TRBJ1-2; D is possibly TRBD1 (5 bases). CDR3 length: 14 amino acids. Trimming shortened V by 8 bases and J by 8 bases, and 21 bases separated the two germline ends. CDR1 is MGHDK, CDR2 SYGVNS, per germline. The chain's CDR3 is CASSPIVGVEGYTF. In DNA form, the CDR3 reads TGTGCCAGCTCCCCCATTGTAGGGGTGGAAGGCTACACCTTC.

The V call is TRBV5-1, the J call TRBJ1-1; 10 nucleotides line up with TRBD1. The CDR3 runs to 15 residues. Germline loops: CDR1 SGHRS, CDR2 YFSETQ. The V gene end was trimmed by 5 bases and the J gene end by 0 bases; junction bases not matched to a gene: 4. DNA of the CDR3: TGCGCCAGCAGACGACAGGGGGCTATGAACACTGAAGCTTTCTTT. It translates to CASRRQGAMNTEAFF.

The table lists this clone with a few counts. The chain joins TRBV7-9 to TRBJ1-5; 7 nucleotides align to TRBD1. The germline gives CDR1 SEHNR, CDR2 FQNEAQ (reference sequence). The CDR3 extends over 16 amino acids. V shed 5 bases, J shed 5 bases, and the junction held 12 bases outside the gene matches. CDR3 loop: CASSPSNRGTDQPQHF. The CDR3 DNA reads as TGTGCCAGCAGCCCGTCCAACAGGGGTACAGATCAGCCCCAGCATTTT.

This clone has just a few counts. The chain uses TRBV9 and TRBJ2-3; 8 positions agree with TRBD2. The junction had 12 bases not matched to a gene; V was cut back by 3 bases and J by 6 bases. Germline assignment: CDR1 SGDLS and CDR2 YYNGEE. CDR3 length: 16 residues. CDR3 region: CASSALSGTRYDTQYF. The CDR3 DNA reads TGTGCCAGCAGCGCATTATCCGGGACTAGGTACGATACGCAGTATTTT.

V usage is TRBV7-9 and J usage is TRBJ1-2, with D possibly TRBD1 on 5 matching bases. With 5 bases removed from V and 2 bases from J, the gap between germline ends came to 12 bases. Germline V gene lookup returns CDR1 SEHNR and CDR2 FQNEAQ (reference sequence). There are 14 residues in the CDR3. DNA for the CDR3: TGTGCCAGCAGCCCCAGGGCCCTAAACTATGGCTACACCTTC. Translated, it gives CASSPRALNYGYTF.

This clone has a handful of counts. The chain uses TRBV21-1 and TRBJ2-2; the tabulated D call, TRBD1, remains unverified against the DNA. TRBV21-1 is described as a pseudogene. The CDR3 has 15 amino acids. The CDR3 spells CASSKIKRGCWELFF. The CDR3 DNA follows: TGTGCCAGCAGCAAAATCAAAAGGGGGTGCTGGGAGCTGTTTTTT.

This clone was counted only a few times. The V and J genes are TRBV30 and TRBJ2-2; D uncertain. The CDR3 runs 15 residues. CDR1 is GTSNPN, CDR2 SVGIG, per germline (reference sequence). V was clipped by 3 bases and J by 6 bases, with 17 bases between them. For the CDR3, the DNA is TGTGCCTGGAGATATGGAGCACCTGGGTCCGGGGAGCTGTTTTTT. Translating it yields CAWRYGAPGSGELFF. Complete variable domain (other parts from reference TRBV30 and TRBJ2-2): SQTIHQWPATLVQPVGSPLSLECTVEGTSNPNLYWYRQAAGRGLQLLFYSVGIGQISSEVPQNLSASRPQDRQFILSSKKLLLSDSGFYLCAWRYGAPGSGELFFGEGSRLTVL.

This clone occurred a few times. The genes are TRBV21-1 and TRBJ2-5; the table's TRBD2 call for D was not verified on the DNA. TRBV21-1 is annotated as a pseudogene. This CDR3 contains 14 residues. The CDR3 is CASSKSRAWETQYF. The CDR3 DNA sequence: TGTGCCAGCAGCAAATCGAGGGCATGGGAGACCCAGTACTTC.

In regard to this clone: Other DNA sequences in the sample encode the same CDR3. V and J are TRBV5-1 and TRBJ2-1; TRBD1 matches at 8 bases. The CDR3 spans 15 residues. After removal of 2 bases from V and 4 bases from J, the junction contained 5 bases not matched to a gene. Germline CDR1 and CDR2: SGHRS and YFSETQ. The CDR3 nucleotides read TGCGCCAGCAGCTTAGACAGGGGAAATTACAATGAGCAGTTCTTC. Protein sequence: CASSLDRGNYNEQFF.

This clone appeared a few times. In nucleotides, the CDR3 is TGCAGGCCAGGAGAGACCCAGTACTTC. Protein: CRPGETQYF. The chain links TRBV20-1 to TRBJ2-5; D remains unclear. Germline-derived CDR1 and CDR2 are DFQATT and SNEGSKA (reference sequence). CDR3 length equals 9 residues.

The chain is built from TRBV27 and TRBJ2-2; D is unclear. This CDR3 spans 13 amino acids. V dropped 1 base and J dropped 5 bases, with 5 bases sitting between them. Germline CDR1 and CDR2: MNHEY and SMNVEV (reference sequence). The CDR3, as DNA: TGTGCCAGCAGTTTATTCGTTACCGGGGAGCTGTTTTTT. Its translation: CASSLFVTGELFF.

This clone turned up a few times. This chain joins TRBV5-1 and TRBJ2-1; TRBD2 aligns across 8 bases. The CDR3 runs to 15 residues. Looked up from germline, CDR1 is SGHRS and CDR2 is YFSETQ. J gave up 6 bases and V 1 base, and 6 bases lay outside the gene matches. CDR3 nucleotide sequence: TGCGCCAGCAGCTTGATAGCGGGAACGTCCAATGAGCAGTTCTTC. Protein sequence: CASSLIAGTSNEQFF. Filled out from reference TRBV5-1 and TRBJ2-1, the complete variable domain reads KAGVTQTPRYLIKTRGQQVTLSCSPISGHRSVSWYQQTPGQGLQFLFEYFSETQRNKGNFPGRFSGRQFSNSRSEMNVSTLELGDSALYLCASSLIAGTSNEQFFGPGTRLTVL.